The clone carrying this T cell receptor (beta chain) was seen more than once but under ten times. Its target is not known. This sample was included in a study of identical twins. Whole-study results and caveats: Within cord blood, abundant beta clonotypes carried fewer insertions, but memory repertoires showed no such trend.

Healthy Caucasians, and only they, were the donors. CDR3 length: 15 amino acids. The ends lost 4 bases at V and 5 bases at J; junction bases unmatched: 8. CDR1 and CDR2 from the germline V gene are KGHDR and SFDVKD. A universal primer site was created by template switching, with the cDNA bearing unique molecular identifiers. In TCRdb, the 5' RACE reads were re-called with MiXCR into one record per CDR3 protein. The table lists 350,000 to 600,000 distinct CDR3 sequences, approximately 15% of them singletons, with approximately 0.52% in the top ten. These data also formed part of another study, on yellow fever vaccine responses in identical twins.

The clonotype originates from a woman aged 18-29 years in good health. The gene calls are TRBV24-1 and TRBJ2-5, with 8 bases matching TRBD1. Sequenced: CD4+ T cells sorted from blood. The CDR3 nucleotides are TGTGCCACCAGTGACAGGACAGGGAACAGGGAGACCCAGTACTTC. It encodes CATSDRTGNRETQYF.